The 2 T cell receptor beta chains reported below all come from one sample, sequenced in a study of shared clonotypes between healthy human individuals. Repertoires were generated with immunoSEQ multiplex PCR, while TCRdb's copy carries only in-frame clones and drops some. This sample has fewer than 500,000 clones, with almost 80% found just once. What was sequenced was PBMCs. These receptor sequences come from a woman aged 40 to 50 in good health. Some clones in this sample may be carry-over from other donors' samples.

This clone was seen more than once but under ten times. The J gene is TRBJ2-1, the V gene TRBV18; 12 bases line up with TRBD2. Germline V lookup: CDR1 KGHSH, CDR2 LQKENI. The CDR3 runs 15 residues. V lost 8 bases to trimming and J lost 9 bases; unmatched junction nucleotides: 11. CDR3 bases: TGTGCCAGCCGGGAGGGGACTAGCGGGTCGCCTGAGCAGTTCTTC. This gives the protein CASREGTSGSPEQFF.

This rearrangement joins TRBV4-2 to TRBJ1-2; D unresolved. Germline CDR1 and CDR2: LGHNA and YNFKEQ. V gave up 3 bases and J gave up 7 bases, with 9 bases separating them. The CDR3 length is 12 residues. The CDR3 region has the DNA TGTGCCAGCAGCCACGGGCCGTCTGGCTACACCTTC. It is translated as CASSHGPSGYTF.